One sample yielded the 22 T cell receptor beta chains listed below, sequenced in a study of early T cells in non-severe SARS-CoV-2 infection. From the 5' RACE reads, TCRdb called clonotypes with MiXCR, one entry per CDR3 protein. Of tens of thousands of distinct CDR3 sequences detected, 5.5% to 8.5% appear once; the ten largest clones hold approximately 5.5%. The sequenced sample was whole blood, obtained at baseline. These TCRs come from an adult who was a healthcare worker with PCR-confirmed SARS-CoV-2 infection or an uninfected control (not recorded which).

Ten or more counts support this clonotype. This sequence joins TRBV20-1 and TRBJ2-3; tentative D call: TRBD2 (6 bases). The germline V gene has CDR1 DFQATT and CDR2 SNEGSKA (reference sequence). This CDR3 is built from 14 residues. V gave up 3 bases and J gave up 1 base, with 11 bases separating them. CDR3 region: CSASFGGGTDTQYF. The CDR3 bases are TGCAGTGCTAGCTTCGGGGGAGGCACAGATACGCAGTATTTT.

This chain uses TRBV28 with TRBJ2-5, with 9 bases identical to TRBD1. Germline V gene data show CDR1 as MDHEN and CDR2 as SYDVKM. V dropped 2 bases and J dropped 4; count of bases not matched to a gene: 5. There are 15 residues in the CDR3. The CDR3, as DNA: TGTGCCAGCAGTTTAACGGACAGGGGAGGAGAGACCCAGTACTTC. Protein sequence: CASSLTDRGGETQYF.

With regard to this clonotype: Since a much larger clone is just one base distant, this may be a read error. The chain employs TRBV19 and TRBJ1-2, with D possibly matching TRBD1 (5 bases). CDR1 LNHDA and CDR2 SQIVND come from the germline V gene (reference sequence). The CDR3 loop spans 14 amino acids. CDR3 amino acids: CTTLSGSGNYGYTF. In nucleotides, the CDR3 is TGTACCACTCTCTCCGGGTCAGGGAACTATGGCTACACCTTC.

V gene TRBV19 combines with J gene TRBJ2-3; D is uncertain. Germline V CDR1 and CDR2: LNHDA, SQIVND (reference sequence). The germline V and J ends were trimmed by 3 bases and 4 bases, with 5 bases remaining between them. The CDR3 covers 12 residues. The CDR3 is CASSMVADTQYF. CDR3 nucleotide sequence: TGTGCCAGTAGTATGGTAGCAGATACGCAGTATTTT.

This clonotype was recorded at least ten times. The chain carries TRBV7-2 and TRBJ1-2; D unclear. Germline V gene sequence: CDR1 SGHTA, CDR2 FQGNSA. V was trimmed by 1 base and J by 2 bases, leaving 5 bases between them. This CDR3 contains 13 residues. CDR3 amino acids: CASSLVANYGYTF. CDR3 bases: TGTGCCAGCAGCTTAGTAGCCAACTATGGCTACACCTTC.

This sequence joins TRBV29-1 and TRBJ2-3, with D possibly matching TRBD2 (5 bases). This CDR3 has 12 residues. Trimming shortened V by 6 bases and J by 5 bases, and 12 bases separated the two germline ends. CDR1 SQVTM and CDR2 ANQGSEA come from the germline V gene. The CDR3 coding sequence is TGCAGCGTCGATGGAGGTGAAGATACGCAGTATTTT. Translated, it gives CSVDGGEDTQYF.

This clonotype is judged medium-sized. The chain links TRBV7-6 to TRBJ2-3; TRBD2 might be the D (5 bases). CDR3 size: 14 residues. Trimming left V 3 bases short and J 4 bases short, with 11 bases between. Germline V gene data show CDR1 as SGHVS and CDR2 as FNYEAQ. CDR3 region: CASSFEGIADTQYF. CDR3 sequence (DNA): TGTGCCAGCAGCTTTGAGGGAATCGCAGATACGCAGTATTTT.

In its sample, this clonotype was seen many times. The J gene is TRBJ2-1, the V gene TRBV4-3; D is possibly TRBD1 (5 bases). The CDR3 covers 17 residues. V was cut by 2 bases and J by 5 bases, with 19 bases left in between. Per the germline V gene, CDR1 is LGHNA and CDR2 is YSLEER. The CDR3 loop reads CASSQYSGALRDNEQFF. The DNA of the CDR3 is TGCGCCAGCAGCCAATACTCTGGGGCGCTCCGTGACAATGAGCAGTTCTTC.

This clonotype was recorded many times. The genes are TRBV10-2 and TRBJ1-1; D remains ambiguous. Trimming took 3 bases from V and 0 from J, leaving 8 bases between them. The V gene's germline CDR1 is WSHSY and CDR2 SAAADI. The CDR3 length is 14 residues. The CDR3 here is CASSEEGMNTEAFF. CDR3 nucleotide sequence: TGCGCCAGCAGTGAAGAGGGCATGAACACTGAAGCTTTCTTT.

The sample holds a few counts of this clonotype. The chain has TRBV7-2 and TRBJ1-1, with D possibly matching TRBD1 (6 bases). Trimming stripped 6 bases from V and 6 bases from J, with 20 bases between. This CDR3 has 15 residues. Germline V gives CDR1 SGHTA, CDR2 FQGNSA. CDR3 loop: CASRKLRGGSAEAFF. The CDR3 region has the DNA TGTGCCAGCAGAAAACTAAGGGGGGGATCCGCTGAAGCTTTCTTT.

This clonotype has more than one count but fewer than ten. This chain connects TRBV5-5 to TRBJ2-3; weak D call: TRBD1 (6 bases). The CDR3 has 15 residues. Germline V gives CDR1 SGHKS, CDR2 YYEKEE (reference sequence). Trimming shortened V by 4 bases and J by 4 bases, and 16 bases separated the two germline ends. CDR3 sequence reads: CASSPAVRGADTQYF. The CDR3 nucleotides are TGTGCCAGCAGCCCCGCAGTCAGGGGAGCAGATACGCAGTATTTT.

This clonotype was counted many times. The chain uses TRBV29-1 and TRBJ1-2; 11 bases match TRBD1. J was trimmed by 8 bases and V by 6 bases; bases with no gene match: 8. Per the germline V gene, CDR1 is SQVTM and CDR2 is ANQGSEA. The CDR3 consists of 13 residues. Here the CDR3 reads CSVRGQGADGYTF. CDR3 nucleotide sequence: TGCAGCGTGAGAGGACAGGGGGCCGACGGCTACACCTTC. The full variable domain, its missing parts supplied by reference TRBV29-1 and TRBJ1-2, is SAVISQKPSRDICQRGTSLTIQCQVDSQVTMMFWYRQQPGQSLTLIATANQGSEATYESGFVIDKFPISRPNLTFSTLTVSNMSPEDSSIYLCSVRGQGADGYTFGSGTRLTVV.

This clonotype was recorded many times. The rearrangement links TRBV29-1 to TRBJ2-7, with 9 positions matching TRBD1. V was clipped by 3 bases and J by 7 bases; unmatched bases: 13. This CDR3 has 15 residues. Germline CDR1 is SQVTM and CDR2 is ANQGSEA. CDR3 residues: CSVDVTGTGQVEQYF. CDR3 nucleotides: TGCAGCGTTGACGTTACCGGGACAGGGCAGGTTGAGCAGTACTTC.

The sample holds a few counts of this clonotype. The chain links TRBV7-2 to TRBJ2-3; 8 nucleotides agree with TRBD1. Germline loops: CDR1 SGHTA, CDR2 FQGNSA. CDR3 length: 17 amino acids. J gave up 4 bases and V 8 bases, and 17 bases lay outside the gene matches. Here the CDR3 DNA reads TGTGCCAGCCGCCCAGGGACAGGTGGTGTGGGGGCAGATACGCAGTATTTT. Amino acids: CASRPGTGGVGADTQYF.

This clonotype was observed a handful of times. V is TRBV6-5 and J is TRBJ2-2; a weak D match, TRBD1 (5 bases). V lost 5 bases and J 5 bases, leaving 30 bases between the germline ends. Germline V gives CDR1 MNHEY, CDR2 SVGAGI. The CDR3 has 20 residues. The CDR3 region has the DNA TGTGCCAGCAGTCAATCTTCCCCAGGGCCCGGCTGGATGGCAACCGGGGAGCTGTTTTTT. Its translation: CASSQSSPGPGWMATGELFF.

This clonotype was seen many times. The chain carries TRBV12-3 or TRBV12-4 and TRBJ2-3; D is ambiguous. V lost 4 bases to trimming and J lost 0 bases, with 8 bases between them. The CDR3 covers 14 residues. The CDR3 nucleotides are TGTGCCAGCAGTTGGGTGGGGAGCACAGATACGCAGTATTTT. It encodes CASSWVGSTDTQYF.

Comment on this clonotype: A junction end diverges from the germline sequence, so it may reflect a read error. This rearrangement joins TRBV7-8 to TRBJ2-1; tentatively, D is TRBD1 (6 bases). Per the germline V gene, CDR1 is SGHVS and CDR2 is FQNEAQ. The CDR3 runs 15 residues. CDR3 sequence reads: CVSSLRDTETNEQFF. CDR3 in DNA: TGTGTCAGCAGCCTCCGGGACACGGAGACGAATGAGCAGTTCTTC.

This clonotype was detected only a few times. The rearrangement joins TRBV6-2 or TRBV6-3 to TRBJ2-1; D not resolved. This CDR3 is built from 12 residues. CDR1 is MNHEY and CDR2 is SVGEGT in the germline V gene. V lost 7 bases and J 3 bases, leaving 7 bases between the germline ends. CDR3 coding DNA: TGTGCCAGCAAAGAATTCTACAATGAGCAGTTCTTC. This sequence encodes CASKEFYNEQFF.

This clonotype was observed at least ten times. One end of the junction is discordant with germline, which a read error may explain. This chain uses TRBV6-5 with TRBJ1-2, with D maybe TRBD1 (5 bases). CDR1 MNHEY and CDR2 SVGAGI come from the germline V gene. The CDR3 is 14 residues long. CDR3 residues: CASTYLDTNYGYTF. For the CDR3, the DNA is TGTGCCAGCACTTACCTGGACACCAACTATGGCTACACCTTC.

This clonotype was picked up a small number of times. CDR3 sequence (DNA): TGCGCCAGCAGCGTGACAGGGTTTGGGGAGCAGTACTTC. Translated, it gives CASSVTGFGEQYF. This chain connects TRBV5-1 to TRBJ2-7; 7 bases are a match to TRBD1. CDR1 is SGHRS and CDR2 is YFSETQ in the germline V gene. The CDR3 extends over 13 amino acids. With 4 bases clipped from V and 7 bases from J, the junction kept 8 bases outside the gene matches.

This clonotype was detected ten times or more. The J gene is TRBJ2-3, the V gene TRBV12-3 or TRBV12-4, with 9 bases matching TRBD1. Trimming removed 6 bases from V and 5 bases from J; junction bases left unmatched: 9. This CDR3 comprises 15 residues. CDR3: CASRPWTGVVDTQYF. The CDR3 DNA follows: TGTGCCAGCAGGCCCTGGACAGGGGTAGTAGATACGCAGTATTTT.

This clonotype has at least ten counts. The chain has TRBV7-8 and TRBJ1-3; TRBD1 matches at 8 bases. The V gene end was trimmed by 3 bases and the J gene end by 1 base; junction bases not matched to a gene: 5. The length of the CDR3 is 16 residues. The germline gives CDR1 SGHVS, CDR2 FQNEAQ. CDR3 sequence: CASSLTQGASGNTIYF. CDR3 in DNA: TGTGCCAGCAGCTTGACCCAGGGGGCTTCTGGAAACACCATATATTTT. Complete variable domain (other parts from reference TRBV7-8 and TRBJ1-3): GAGVSQSPRYKVAKRGQDVALRCDPISGHVSLFWYQQALGQGPEFLTYFQNEAQLDKSGLPSDRFFAERPEGSVSTLKIQRTQQEDSAVYLCASSLTQGASGNTIYFGEGSWLTVV.